The 4 T cell receptor beta chains below come from one sample, sequenced in a study of shared clonotypes between healthy human individuals. Data came from immunoSEQ multiplex PCR; TCRdb stores just in-frame clones and leaves some out. The sample has millions of clones, about 95% seen once. CD45RO-negative cells were positively selected for CCR7, leaving out terminally differentiated effector memory CD45RA+ cells. Specimen: naive CD8+ T cells sorted from blood. These receptors all come from a man younger than 35 in good health.

J is TRBJ2-3 and V is TRBV5-1; 8 bases align to TRBD2. Germline V gene sequence: CDR1 SGHRS, CDR2 YFSETQ. CDR3 length: 15 residues. The V and J ends lost 0 bases and 4 bases, in that order; junction bases with no gene match: 4. CDR3 coding DNA: TGCGCCAGCAGCTTGGAGGCGGGGGGCCCAGATACGCAGTATTTT. It is translated as CASSLEAGGPDTQYF.

This chain uses TRBV2 with TRBJ1-5, with a tentative D call TRBD1 (6 bases). The CDR3 covers 15 residues. CDR1 and CDR2 from the germline V gene are SNHLY and FYNNEI. Trimming stripped 6 bases from V and 2 bases from J, with 14 bases between. CDR3 loop: CASRIAGGGNQPQHF. The CDR3 region has the DNA TGTGCCAGCAGAATAGCCGGGGGCGGCAATCAGCCCCAGCATTTT.

The V call is TRBV7-9, the J call TRBJ2-2; 9 bases fit TRBD2. This CDR3 is built from 14 residues. V gave up 6 bases and J gave up 6 bases; unmatched junction bases: 5. From germline, CDR1 is SEHNR and CDR2 FQNEAQ (reference sequence). CDR3 DNA: TGTGCCAGCAGTCTAGCGGGGCCACCCGGGGAGCTGTTTTTT. It is translated as CASSLAGPPGELFF.

About this clone itself: Being one base from a much bigger clone, this may be a read error. The chain carries TRBV7-9 and TRBJ2-1; D is undetermined. Germline-derived CDR1 and CDR2 are SEHNR and FQNEAQ (reference sequence). The CDR3 runs 12 residues. Trimming left V 4 bases short and J 2 bases short, with 3 bases between. CDR3 sequence (DNA): TGTGCCAGCAGCTCCCCCTACAATGAGCAGTTCTTC. Residues: CASSSPYNEQFF.